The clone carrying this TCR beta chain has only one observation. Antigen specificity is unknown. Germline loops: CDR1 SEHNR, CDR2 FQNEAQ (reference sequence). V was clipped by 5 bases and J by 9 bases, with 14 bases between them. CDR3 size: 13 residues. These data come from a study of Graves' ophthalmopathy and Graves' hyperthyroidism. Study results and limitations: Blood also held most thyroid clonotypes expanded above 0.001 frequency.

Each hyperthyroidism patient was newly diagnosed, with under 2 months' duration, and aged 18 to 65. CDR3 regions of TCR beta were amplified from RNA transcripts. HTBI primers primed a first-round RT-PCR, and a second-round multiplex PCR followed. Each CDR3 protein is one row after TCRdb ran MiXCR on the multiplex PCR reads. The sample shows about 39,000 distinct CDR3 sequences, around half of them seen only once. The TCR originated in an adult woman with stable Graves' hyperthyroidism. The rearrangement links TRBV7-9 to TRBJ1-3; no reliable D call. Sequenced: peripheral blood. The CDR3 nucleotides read TGTGCCAGCAGCCAAGATCGGGAGGGCACCATATATTTT. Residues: CASSQDREGTIYF.